The clone carrying this T cell receptor beta chain was seen a handful of times. Its specificity is not known. Stated time point: healthy volunteer bleed at 6 weeks. Total RNA came from unfractionated whole blood. Attachment of unique molecular identifiers to individual cDNA molecules was performed in the library. Authors' data handling: Sample-level TCR yields exhibited a median of about 91,000, with a range of about 20,000 to 690,600. TCRdb reprocessed the RACE reads via MiXCR and lists one record per CDR3 protein. What appears here as the V and J calls and clone size reflects TCRdb's work, not the paper's. Found here are some 65,000 distinct CDR3 sequences, around 6.3% of them singletons; the top ten hold roughly 3.5%. The data derive from a study of human T cells and chemical hapten exposure. About the research overall: Small differences in pooled library volume mainly drove the variation in TCR yields per sample. General observations from the study: Counts of TCRs above 1 in 1000 frequency stayed unchanged with DPC sensitization.

This TCR derives from a female donor in good health. Some clones in this sample may be carry-over from other donors' samples. The specimen was whole blood.

CDR3 sequence: CASSIGGVSNEQFF. The CDR3 nucleotides are TGTGCCAGCAGCATTGGGGGGGTAAGCAATGAGCAGTTCTTC. The chain couples TRBV11-2 to TRBJ2-1; TRBD2 matches 7 bases. Germline trimming cut 5 bases from V and 6 bases from J; bases unmatched to any gene: 7. In germline, CDR1 is SGHAT, CDR2 FQNNGV. The CDR3 loop spans 14 amino acids.